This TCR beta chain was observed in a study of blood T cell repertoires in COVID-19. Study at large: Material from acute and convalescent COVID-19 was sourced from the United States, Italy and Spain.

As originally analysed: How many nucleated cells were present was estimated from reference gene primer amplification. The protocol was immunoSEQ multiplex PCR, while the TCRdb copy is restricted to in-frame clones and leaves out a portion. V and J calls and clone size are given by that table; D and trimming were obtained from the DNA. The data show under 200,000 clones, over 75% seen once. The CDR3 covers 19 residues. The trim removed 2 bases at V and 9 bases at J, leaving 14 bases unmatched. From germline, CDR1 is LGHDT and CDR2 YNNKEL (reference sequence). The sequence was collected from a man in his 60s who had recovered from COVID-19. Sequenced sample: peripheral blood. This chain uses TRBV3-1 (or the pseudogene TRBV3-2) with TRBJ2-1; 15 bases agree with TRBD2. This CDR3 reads CASSQTAYGLAGGPGEQFF. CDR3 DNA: TGTGCCAGCAGCCAAACGGCTTATGGACTAGCGGGGGGGCCCGGTGAGCAGTTCTTC.